One sample yielded the 19 T cell receptor beta chains listed below, sequenced in a study of cytomegalovirus exposure and HLA in healthy donors. This PCR relied on a set of 60 Vbeta primers and 13 Jbeta primers. TCRdb's copy holds only in-frame clones and misses some; the assay was immunoSEQ multiplex PCR. The sample consists of some 180,000 clones, about 9.4% of them appearing once. Sequencing was done on a sample of PBMCs. These receptors were taken from a woman in her 30s in good health and CMV-seropositive.

This clone was found a few times. The chain combines TRBV25-1 with TRBJ2-1; 10 bases match TRBD2. Germline V gives CDR1 MGHDK, CDR2 SYGVNS. The CDR3 contains 16 residues. Trimming at V came to 5 bases and at J to 5 bases, leaving 9 bases not matched to a gene. The CDR3 sequence: CASSLSASGRDNEQFF. The CDR3 DNA reads as TGTGCCAGCAGTCTCTCGGCTAGCGGGAGAGACAATGAGCAGTTCTTC.

In this sample, this clone turned up a few times. CDR3 region: CASSSGTAGNTIYF. CDR3 in DNA: TGTGCCAGCAGTTCGGGGACAGCTGGAAACACCATATATTTT. V gene TRBV27 combines with J gene TRBJ1-3; 7 bases are a match to TRBD1. The CDR3 has 14 amino acids. V shed 4 bases and J 2 bases; nucleotides not matched to a gene: 2. From germline, CDR1 is MNHEY and CDR2 SMNVEV (reference sequence).

In its sample, this clone was seen a few times. The chain is built from TRBV2 and TRBJ1-3, with 7 positions matching TRBD1. Germline loops: CDR1 SNHLY, CDR2 FYNNEI. With V trimmed by 5 bases and J by 4 bases, 5 bases remained unmatched. The CDR3 runs 14 residues. As DNA, the CDR3 is TGTGCCAGCAGTCGGACAGGCAGGGGAAACACCATATATTTT. It translates to CASSRTGRGNTIYF.

This clone was detected only a few times. The chain recombines TRBV11-2 with TRBJ1-1, with D possibly TRBD1 on 5 matching bases. The CDR3 runs 14 residues. The V and J ends lost 5 bases and 5 bases respectively, with 15 bases between them. Germline values: CDR1 SGHAT, CDR2 FQNNGV. The CDR3 is CASSGLGRGTEAFF. The CDR3 DNA is TGTGCCAGCAGCGGCCTGGGGCGGGGGACTGAAGCTTTCTTT.

The chain links TRBV11-2 to TRBJ2-1, with D possibly TRBD2 on 6 matching bases. Deletions cut 5 bases from V and 0 bases from J, with 20 bases between. Per germline, CDR1 SGHAT and CDR2 FQNNGV. This CDR3 is built from 18 residues. The CDR3 reads CASSPSTSGFDSYNEQFF. CDR3 in DNA: TGTGCCAGCAGCCCCAGTACCAGCGGGTTCGACTCCTACAATGAGCAGTTCTTC.

This clone was recorded a few times. The chain recombines TRBV18 with TRBJ1-6; D gene ambiguous. Per the germline V gene, CDR1 is KGHSH and CDR2 is LQKENI. The CDR3 runs to 14 residues. V lost 6 bases to trimming and J lost 7 bases, with 13 bases between them. In DNA, the CDR3 is TGTGCCAGCTCGTCGGAGTTGCTCAATTCACCCCTCCACTTT. This gives the protein CASSSELLNSPLHF.

In its sample, this clone was seen a few times. This chain links TRBV6-1 with TRBJ1-2; possible D gene TRBD1, 6 bases. This CDR3 contains 13 residues. The V gene's germline CDR1 is MNHNS and CDR2 SASEGT. V was clipped by 2 bases and J by 9 bases, with 13 bases between them. The chain's CDR3 is CASSETGTRSYTF. In DNA, the CDR3 is TGTGCCAGCAGTGAAACAGGGACCAGGAGCTACACCTTC.

The rearrangement links TRBV14 to TRBJ2-7; possibly TRBD2 for D (5 bases). The ends were cut back, 6 bases at V and 0 bases at J, with 9 bases in the middle. This CDR3 is 13 amino acids long. Germline V gives CDR1 SGHDN, CDR2 FVKESK. The CDR3: CASRDWSSYEQYF. The CDR3 region has the DNA TGTGCCAGCAGGGACTGGAGCTCCTACGAGCAGTACTTC.

The chain links TRBV5-1 to TRBJ1-1; no firm D call. Germline assignment: CDR1 SGHRS and CDR2 YFSETQ. This CDR3 has 14 residues. Deletions cut 0 bases from V and 0 bases from J, with 6 bases between. CDR3 sequence reads: CASSLVALNTEAFF. The CDR3 nucleotides are TGCGCCAGCAGCTTGGTGGCTTTGAACACTGAAGCTTTCTTT.

The chain is built from TRBV10-3 and TRBJ1-3; D gene unclear. V was cut by 3 bases and J by 0 bases, with 9 bases left in between. Germline CDR1 ENHRY, CDR2 SYGVKD. This CDR3 is 15 amino acids long. CDR3 bases: TGTGCCATCAGTGAATCAGGCCTCTCTGGAAACACCATATATTTT. Protein sequence: CAISESGLSGNTIYF.

This clone was seen more than once but under ten times. The chain links TRBV5-5 to TRBJ2-7, with TRBD1 identical over 7 bases. From germline, CDR1 is SGHKS and CDR2 YYEKEE (reference sequence). CDR3 size: 14 residues. Unmatched junction bases numbered 5, after V lost 1 base and J lost 4 bases. CDR3: CASSLTGVAYEQYF. CDR3 in DNA: TGTGCCAGCAGCTTGACAGGGGTAGCGTACGAGCAGTACTTC.

This clone was counted between two and nine times. The chain joins TRBV7-3 to TRBJ2-2; 10 bases map to TRBD1. The CDR3 has 18 amino acids. The ends lost 4 bases at V and 7 bases at J; junction bases unmatched: 15. The germline CDR1 and CDR2 sequences are SGHTA and FQGTGA. The CDR3 nucleotides read TGTGCCAGCAGCTCCACCCCAAGACAGGGGGCGCGGGGCGGGGAGCTGTTTTTT. Protein sequence: CASSSTPRQGARGGELFF.

This clone appeared a few times. This rearrangement joins TRBV30 to TRBJ2-2, with D tentatively TRBD2 (5 bases). Per the germline V gene, CDR1 is GTSNPN and CDR2 is SVGIG (reference sequence). The V gene lost 2 bases and the J gene lost 4 bases, with 14 bases spanning the gap. The CDR3 consists of 15 residues. CDR3 coding DNA: TGTGCCTGGAGTCTAGGACTTTCACCCACCGGGGAGCTGTTTTTT. Protein: CAWSLGLSPTGELFF.

The rearrangement uses TRBV4-1 and TRBJ1-1, with 9 bases identical to TRBD1. With 6 bases clipped from V and 0 bases from J, the junction kept 5 bases outside the gene matches. The CDR3 covers 15 residues. Germline V CDR1 and CDR2: MGHRA, YSYEKL. CDR3 sequence: CASSQQGAMNTEAFF. CDR3 nucleotide sequence: TGCGCCAGCAGTCAACAGGGGGCCATGAACACTGAAGCTTTCTTT.

The genes are TRBV18 and TRBJ2-7, with TRBD1 matching over 8 bases. This CDR3 region has 19 residues. V was clipped by 8 bases and J by 0 bases; unmatched bases: 21. The germline V gene has CDR1 KGHSH and CDR2 LQKENI. The chain's CDR3 is CASTYTIPGTGLNSYEQYF. For the CDR3, the DNA is TGTGCCAGCACCTATACAATCCCCGGGACAGGCCTTAACTCCTACGAGCAGTACTTC.

This clone was observed a single time. The V call is TRBV2, the J call TRBJ2-1, with TRBD1 matching over 7 bases. The CDR3 is made up of 16 amino acids. The V gene end was trimmed by 6 bases and the J gene end by 3 bases; junction bases not matched to a gene: 11. CDR1 and CDR2 from the germline V gene are SNHLY and FYNNEI. The DNA of the CDR3 is TGTGCCAGCAGCCCCACAACGGGACAGAGCTACAATGAGCAGTTCTTC. Translated: CASSPTTGQSYNEQFF.

This clone was seen more than once but under ten times. The V gene is TRBV27, the J gene TRBJ2-1; D not resolved. CDR1 is MNHEY, CDR2 SMNVEV, per germline (reference sequence). Trimming left V 0 bases short and J 0 bases short, with 3 bases between. This CDR3 contains 14 residues. This CDR3 reads CASSLSGSYNEQFF. The CDR3 region has the DNA TGTGCCAGCAGTTTATCCGGCTCCTACAATGAGCAGTTCTTC.

This clone has just a few counts. This rearrangement joins TRBV9 to TRBJ1-1, with 7 nucleotides matching TRBD1. Germline lookup yields CDR1 SGDLS and CDR2 YYNGEE. V trimming: 3 bases; J trimming: 0 bases; junction bases outside the gene matches: 20. CDR3 length equals 20 residues. CDR3 protein: CASSAYLNRGPGRVNTEAFF. In DNA form, the CDR3 reads TGTGCCAGCAGCGCGTATTTAAACAGGGGTCCAGGTCGAGTGAACACTGAAGCTTTCTTT.

This clone turned up a few times. CDR3 DNA sequence: TGTGCCAGCACCCAACTAGCGGGATTGGCCGAGACCCAGTACTTC. Residues: CASTQLAGLAETQYF. This chain joins TRBV7-9 and TRBJ2-5, with 10 bases identical to TRBD2. The CDR3 has 15 residues. Germline-derived CDR1 and CDR2 are SEHNR and FQNEAQ (reference sequence). J was trimmed by 5 bases and V by 7 bases; bases with no gene match: 10.